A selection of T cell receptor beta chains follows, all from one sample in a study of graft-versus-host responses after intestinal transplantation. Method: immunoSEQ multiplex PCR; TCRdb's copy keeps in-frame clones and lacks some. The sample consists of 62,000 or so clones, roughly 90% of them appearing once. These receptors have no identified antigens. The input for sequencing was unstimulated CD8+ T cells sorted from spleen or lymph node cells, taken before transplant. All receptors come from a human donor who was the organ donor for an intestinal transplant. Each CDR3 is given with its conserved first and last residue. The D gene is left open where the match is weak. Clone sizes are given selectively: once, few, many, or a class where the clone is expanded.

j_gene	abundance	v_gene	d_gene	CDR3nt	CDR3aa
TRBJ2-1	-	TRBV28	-	TGTGCCAGCAGTTTTCGGCAGGGCTACAATGAGCAGTTCTTC	CASSFRQGYNEQFF
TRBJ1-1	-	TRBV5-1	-	TGCGCCAGCAGCTCTGGAGAGGGCACTGAAGCTTTCTTT	CASSSGEGTEAFF
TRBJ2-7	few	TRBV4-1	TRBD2	TGCGCCAGCAGCCAAGTATCTAGCGGGAGAAACGAGCAGTACTTC	CASSQVSSGRNEQYF
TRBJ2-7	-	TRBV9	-	TGTGCCAGCAATCCCGCTGGCGGTCCTTTTAGTGAGCAGTACTTC	CASNPAGGPFSEQYF
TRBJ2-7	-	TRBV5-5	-	TGTGCCAGCAGCTTGAACCAGGGGAGCTCCTACGAGCAGTACTTC	CASSLNQGSSYEQYF
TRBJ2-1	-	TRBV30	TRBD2	TGTGCCTGGAGTGGAACCTTACTAGCGGGAGTCAATGAGCAGTTCTTC	CAWSGTLLAGVNEQFF
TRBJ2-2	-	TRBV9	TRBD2	TGTGCCAGCAGCGTACCGACTAGCGGGGGGAACACCGGGGAGCTGTTTTTT	CASSVPTSGGNTGELFF
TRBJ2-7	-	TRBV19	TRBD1	TGTGCCAGTAATCAAGGACAGGGCGACGAGCAGTACTTC	CASNQGQGDEQYF
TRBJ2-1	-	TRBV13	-	TGTGCCAGCAGCTTACAGTTCAATGAGCAGTTCTTC	CASSLQFNEQFF
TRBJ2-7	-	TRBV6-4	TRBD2	TGTGCCAGCCCGAGTAGCGGGAGAGCCGAGCAGTACTTC	CASPSSGRAEQYF
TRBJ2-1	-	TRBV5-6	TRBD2	TGTGCCAGCAGCTTGTTACGGGAGGCGGGGAATGAGCAGTTCTTC	CASSLLREAGNEQFF
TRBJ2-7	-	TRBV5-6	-	TGTGCCAGCAGCCCTGTGGGGGGGCAGAACGAGCAGTACTTC	CASSPVGGQNEQYF
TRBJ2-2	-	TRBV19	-	TGTGCCAGTCAGGACAGGAACACCGGGGAGCTGTTTTTT	CASQDRNTGELFF
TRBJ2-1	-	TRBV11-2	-	TGTGCCAGCAGCTATCCGATCGAGAGAAGCTCCTACAATGAGCAGTTCTTC	CASSYPIERSSYNEQFF
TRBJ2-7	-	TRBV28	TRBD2	TGTGCCAGCAGTTTATCCGCGGGAGGAGAGTCCAACGAGCAGTACTTC	CASSLSAGGESNEQYF
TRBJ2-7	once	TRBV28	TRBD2	TGTGCCAGCAGTTTACCCGGGACTATCTCCTACGAGCAGTACTTC	CASSLPGTISYEQYF
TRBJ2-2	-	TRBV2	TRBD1	TGTGCCAGCAGTGGGGACAGGAGCACCGGGGAGCTGTTTTTT	CASSGDRSTGELFF
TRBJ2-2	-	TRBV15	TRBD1	TGTGCCACCAGTACCACTAGACAGGGAAACACCGGGGAGCTGTTTTTT	CATSTTRQGNTGELFF
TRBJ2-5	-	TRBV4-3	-	TGCGCCAGCAGCCAAGAAACTAGCCAAGAGACCCAGTACTTC	CASSQETSQETQYF
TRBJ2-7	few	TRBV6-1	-	TGTGCCAGCAGGAAAGAGGGTGCCTACGAGCAGTACTTC	CASRKEGAYEQYF
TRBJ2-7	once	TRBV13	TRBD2	TGTGCCAGTAGCTTAGGACGGGCGGGAGGGGATCGCTACGAGCAGTACTTC	CASSLGRAGGDRYEQYF
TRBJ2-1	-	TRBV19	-	TGTGCCAGTAGTATGGCAACACGCTCCTACAATGAGCAGTTCTTC	CASSMATRSYNEQFF
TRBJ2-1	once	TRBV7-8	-	TGTGCCAGCAGCCCATGGGGGGACTCCTACAATGAGCAGTTCTTC	CASSPWGDSYNEQFF
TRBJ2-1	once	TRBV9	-	TGTGCCAGCAGCGTAGGACAATACAATGAGCAGTTCTTC	CASSVGQYNEQFF
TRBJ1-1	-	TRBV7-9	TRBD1	TGTGCCAGCAGCTTAGGCGGGGACAGGCGGAAAGCTTTCTTT	CASSLGGDRRKAFF
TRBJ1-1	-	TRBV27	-	TGTGCCAGCAGTTTAATTTGGGCGCAGAACACTGAAGCTTTCTTT	CASSLIWAQNTEAFF
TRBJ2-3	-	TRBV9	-	TGTGCCAGCAGCGCCCCAAGAGGGACCGGGGGGCGTGGCACAGATACGCAGTATTTT	CASSAPRGTGGRGTDTQYF
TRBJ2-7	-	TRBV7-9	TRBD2	TGTGCCAGCAGCAAAATAGGACTAGCGGGAGTCCACGAGCAGTACTTC	CASSKIGLAGVHEQYF
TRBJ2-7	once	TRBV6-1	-	TGTGCCAGCAGGGAGCGGAGCTCCTACGAGCAGTACTTC	CASRERSSYEQYF
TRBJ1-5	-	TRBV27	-	TGTGCCAGCAGTTTTAGAGGGAACCAGCCCCAGCATTTT	CASSFRGNQPQHF
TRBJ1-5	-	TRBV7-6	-	TGTGCCAGCAGCCCCTACAATCAGCCCCAGCATTTT	CASSPYNQPQHF
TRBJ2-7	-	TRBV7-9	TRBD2	TGTGCCAGCAGCTTAGGATATGGAGCGGGAGCACAGGAGCAGTACTTC	CASSLGYGAGAQEQYF
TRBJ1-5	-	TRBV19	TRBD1	TGTGCCAGTAGTATTGGGGTGGAACAGGGGGCGGATCAGCCCCAGCATTTT	CASSIGVEQGADQPQHF
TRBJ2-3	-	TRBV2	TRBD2	TGTGCCAGCAGTGAATTCGAGACTAGCGGGTTAGATACGCAGTATTTT	CASSEFETSGLDTQYF
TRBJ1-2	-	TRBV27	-	TGTGCCAGCAGTCACGGGTGTGGCTACACCTTC	CASSHGCGYTF
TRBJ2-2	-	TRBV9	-	TGTGCCAGCAGCTCCACAGGGCCCGGGGAGCTGTTTTTT	CASSSTGPGELFF